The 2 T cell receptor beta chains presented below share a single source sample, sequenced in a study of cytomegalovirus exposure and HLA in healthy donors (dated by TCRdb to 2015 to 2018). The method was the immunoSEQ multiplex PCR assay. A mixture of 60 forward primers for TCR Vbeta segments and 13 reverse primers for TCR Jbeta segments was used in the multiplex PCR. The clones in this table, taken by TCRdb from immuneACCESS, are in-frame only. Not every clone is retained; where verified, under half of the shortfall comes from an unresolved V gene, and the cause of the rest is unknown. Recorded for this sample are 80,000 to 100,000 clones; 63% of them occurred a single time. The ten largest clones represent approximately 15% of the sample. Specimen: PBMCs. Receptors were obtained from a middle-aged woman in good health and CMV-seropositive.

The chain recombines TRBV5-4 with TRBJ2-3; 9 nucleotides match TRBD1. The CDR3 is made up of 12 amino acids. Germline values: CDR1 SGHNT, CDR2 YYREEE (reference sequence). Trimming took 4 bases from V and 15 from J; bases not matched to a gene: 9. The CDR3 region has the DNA TGTGCCAGCAGCGAGCCGGGACAGGGAATATATTTT. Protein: CASSEPGQGIYF.

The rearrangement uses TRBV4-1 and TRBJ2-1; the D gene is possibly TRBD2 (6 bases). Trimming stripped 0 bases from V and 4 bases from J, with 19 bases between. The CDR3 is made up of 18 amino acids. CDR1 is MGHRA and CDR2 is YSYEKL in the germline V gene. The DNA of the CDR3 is TGCGCCAGCAGCCAAGATATGGGGGGTTCCGCCAATTACAATGAGCAGTTCTTC. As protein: CASSQDMGGSANYNEQFF.